Listed here is a single T cell receptor (beta chain). Its antigen is unknown. This CDR3 comprises 13 residues. V lost 6 bases and J lost 5; bases outside the gene matches: 0. The germline V gene encodes CDR1 LGHNA and CDR2 YSLEER. The data were obtained in a study of cytomegalovirus exposure and HLA in healthy donors. Study results and limitations: There were around 160 TCR beta chains listed as cytomegalovirus-associated. A further, later analysis showed that HLA-associated TCR beta chains (compared with equally common others) were more clonally expanded.

The study sampled nominally healthy donors, though unrecorded immune exposures were likely. 13 Jbeta primers and 60 Vbeta primers were used for the PCR. The data were produced by immunoSEQ multiplex PCR, yet TCRdb's version contains in-frame clones alone and is incomplete. Of 70,000 to 100,000 clones listed, about two thirds are singletons. V gene TRBV4-3 combines with J gene TRBJ1-6; 8 bases line up with TRBD1. Material: PBMCs. This clonotype originated in a man in his forties or fifties in good health and CMV-seronegative. DNA of the CDR3: TGCGCCAGCAGGGGACAGGATAATTCACCCCTCCACTTT. Protein: CASRGQDNSPLHF.